Sequencing of this T cell receptor (beta chain) was carried out in a study of blood T cell repertoires in COVID-19. At the level of the study: Acute and convalescent COVID-19 samples came from the United States, Italy and Spain. The cDNA or gDNA used as material had been derived from T cells, B-cell-depleted T cells, or PBMCs.

Seattle researchers signed up patients amid active infection and tracked them longitudinally. In the study's own analysis: Estimation of nucleated cell counts relied on the amplification of reference gene primers. The data were produced by immunoSEQ multiplex PCR, yet TCRdb's version contains in-frame clones alone and is incomplete. The D gene and trimming were derived from the DNA, and the V and J assignments and clone size from that table. The sample lists around 310,000 clones, 85% to 90% seen once, with roughly 1% in the top ten. Trimming shortened V by 6 bases and J by 6 bases, and 9 bases separated the two germline ends. Germline CDR1 reads MNHEY; CDR2 reads SMNVEV (reference sequence). The CDR3 has 11 amino acids.

The sequenced sample was peripheral blood. The sequence was obtained from a woman aged 40 to 49 with COVID-19, enrolled during active disease. The J gene is TRBJ2-7, the V gene TRBV27; D remains ambiguous. CDR3 in DNA: TGTGCCAGCAGAAGAGAGTTCGAGCAGTACTTC. It is translated as CASRREFEQYF.